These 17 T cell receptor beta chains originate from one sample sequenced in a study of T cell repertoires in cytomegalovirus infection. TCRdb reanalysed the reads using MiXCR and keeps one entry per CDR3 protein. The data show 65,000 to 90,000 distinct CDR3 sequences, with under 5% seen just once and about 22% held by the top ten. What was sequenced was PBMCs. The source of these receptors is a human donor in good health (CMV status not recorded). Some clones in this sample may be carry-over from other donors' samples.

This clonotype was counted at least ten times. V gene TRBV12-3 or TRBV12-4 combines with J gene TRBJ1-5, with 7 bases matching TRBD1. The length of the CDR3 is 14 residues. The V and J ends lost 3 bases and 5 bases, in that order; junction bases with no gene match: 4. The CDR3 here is CASSLGRGYQPQHF. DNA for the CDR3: TGTGCCAGCAGTTTGGGCAGGGGGTATCAGCCCCAGCATTTT.

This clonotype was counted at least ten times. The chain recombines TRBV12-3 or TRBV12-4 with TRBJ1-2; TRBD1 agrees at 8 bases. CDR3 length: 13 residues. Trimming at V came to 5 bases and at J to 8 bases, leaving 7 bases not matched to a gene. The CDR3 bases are TGTGCCAGCAGTCCAGTCCCAGGGGGCGGCTACACCTTC. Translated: CASSPVPGGGYTF.

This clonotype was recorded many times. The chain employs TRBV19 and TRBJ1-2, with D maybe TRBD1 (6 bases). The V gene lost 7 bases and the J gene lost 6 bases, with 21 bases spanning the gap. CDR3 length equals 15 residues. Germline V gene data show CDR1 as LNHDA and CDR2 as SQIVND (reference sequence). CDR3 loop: CASKWDRDKGNGYTF. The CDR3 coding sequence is TGTGCCAGTAAATGGGACCGGGACAAGGGGAATGGCTACACCTTC.

For the CDR3, the DNA is TGTGCCAGCAGCTTGGCAATAGCGGGACAAGAGACCCAGTACTTC. The encoded protein is CASSLAIAGQETQYF. V and J are TRBV7-2 and TRBJ2-5; 8 bases match TRBD2. This CDR3 comprises 15 residues. Germline CDR1 is SGHTA and CDR2 is FQGNSA. V gave up 3 bases and J gave up 2 bases; unmatched junction bases: 5.

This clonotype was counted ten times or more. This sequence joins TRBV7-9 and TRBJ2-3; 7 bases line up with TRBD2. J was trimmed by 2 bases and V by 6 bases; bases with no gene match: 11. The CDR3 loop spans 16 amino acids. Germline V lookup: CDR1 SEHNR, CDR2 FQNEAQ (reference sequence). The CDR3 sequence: CASSYDSGGFTDTQYF. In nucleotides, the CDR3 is TGTGCCAGCAGTTATGATTCGGGGGGATTCACAGATACGCAGTATTTT.

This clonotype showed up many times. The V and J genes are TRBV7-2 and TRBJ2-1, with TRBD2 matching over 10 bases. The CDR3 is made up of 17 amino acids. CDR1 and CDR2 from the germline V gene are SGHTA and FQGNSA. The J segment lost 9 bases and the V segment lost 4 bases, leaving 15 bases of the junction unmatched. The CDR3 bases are TGTGCCAGCAGCTCGGGGGGGGTTAGCGGGAGGTATGGTGAGCAGTTCTTC. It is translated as CASSSGGVSGRYGEQFF.

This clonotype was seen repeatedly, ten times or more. DNA for the CDR3: TGTGCCAGCAGAAAGGGGGCAGCAAGCTTCCAAGAGACCCAGTACTTC. It translates to CASRKGAASFQETQYF. The chain couples TRBV7-2 to TRBJ2-5, with 7 bases identical to TRBD1. Germline V CDR1 and CDR2: SGHTA, FQGNSA. J gave up 1 base and V 6 bases, and 11 bases lay outside the gene matches. The CDR3 length is 16 residues.

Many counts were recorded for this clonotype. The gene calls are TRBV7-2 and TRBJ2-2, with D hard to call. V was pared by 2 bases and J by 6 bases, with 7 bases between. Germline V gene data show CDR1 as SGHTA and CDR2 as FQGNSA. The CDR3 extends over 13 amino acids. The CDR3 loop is CASSLRGPGELFF. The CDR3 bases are TGTGCCAGCAGCTTAAGAGGCCCCGGGGAGCTGTTTTTT.

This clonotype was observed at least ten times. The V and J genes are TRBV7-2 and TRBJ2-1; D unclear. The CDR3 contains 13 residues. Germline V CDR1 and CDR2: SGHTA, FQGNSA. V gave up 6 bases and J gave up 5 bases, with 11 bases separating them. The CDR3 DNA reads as TGTGCCAGCAGACGTCCTAGGGACAATGAGCAGTTCTTC. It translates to CASRRPRDNEQFF.

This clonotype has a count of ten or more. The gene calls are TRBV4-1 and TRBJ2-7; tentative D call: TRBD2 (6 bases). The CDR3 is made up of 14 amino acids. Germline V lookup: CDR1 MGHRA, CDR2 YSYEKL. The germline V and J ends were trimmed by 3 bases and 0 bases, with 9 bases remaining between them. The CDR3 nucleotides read TGCGCCAGCAGCCAGAATAGCGGCTCCTACGAGCAGTACTTC. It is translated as CASSQNSGSYEQYF.

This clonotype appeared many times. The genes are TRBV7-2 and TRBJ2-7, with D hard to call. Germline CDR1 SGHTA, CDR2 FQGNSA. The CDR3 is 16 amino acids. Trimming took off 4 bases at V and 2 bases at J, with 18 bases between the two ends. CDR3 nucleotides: TGTGCCAGCAGCTCGTACCAGCCGGGCTCGACCTACGAGCAGTACTTC. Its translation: CASSSYQPGSTYEQYF.

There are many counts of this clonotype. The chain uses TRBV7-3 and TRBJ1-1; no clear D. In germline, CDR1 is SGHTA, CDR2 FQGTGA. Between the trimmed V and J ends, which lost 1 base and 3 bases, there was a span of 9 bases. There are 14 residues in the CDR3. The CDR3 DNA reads TGTGCCAGCAGCTTAATCGGCGGATACACTGAAGCTTTCTTT. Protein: CASSLIGGYTEAFF.

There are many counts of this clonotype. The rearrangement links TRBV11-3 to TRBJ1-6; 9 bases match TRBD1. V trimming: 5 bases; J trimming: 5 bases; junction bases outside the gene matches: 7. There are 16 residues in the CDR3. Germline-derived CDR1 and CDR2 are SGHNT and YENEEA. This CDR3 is CASSADRGRNNSPLHF. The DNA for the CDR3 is TGTGCCAGCAGCGCTGACAGGGGGAGAAATAATTCACCCCTCCACTTT. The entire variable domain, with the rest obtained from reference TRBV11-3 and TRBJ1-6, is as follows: EAGVVQSPRYKIIEKKQPVAFWCNPISGHNTLYWYLQNLGQGPELLIRYENEEAVDDSQLPKDRFSAERLKGVDSTLKIQPAELGDSAVYLCASSADRGRNNSPLHFGNGTRLTVT.

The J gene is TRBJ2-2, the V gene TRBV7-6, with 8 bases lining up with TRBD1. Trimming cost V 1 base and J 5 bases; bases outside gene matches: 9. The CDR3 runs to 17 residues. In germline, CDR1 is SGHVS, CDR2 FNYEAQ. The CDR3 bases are TGTGCCAGCAGCTTAGGGCAGGGGGCGACCCTAACCGGGGAGCTGTTTTTT. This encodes CASSLGQGATLTGELFF.

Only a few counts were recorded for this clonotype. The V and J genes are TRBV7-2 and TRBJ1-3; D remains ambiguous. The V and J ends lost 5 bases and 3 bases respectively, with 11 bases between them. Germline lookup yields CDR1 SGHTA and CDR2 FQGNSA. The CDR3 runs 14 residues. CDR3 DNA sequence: TGTGCCAGCAGCCCCTCAGGTCATGGAAACACCATATATTTT. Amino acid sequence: CASSPSGHGNTIYF.

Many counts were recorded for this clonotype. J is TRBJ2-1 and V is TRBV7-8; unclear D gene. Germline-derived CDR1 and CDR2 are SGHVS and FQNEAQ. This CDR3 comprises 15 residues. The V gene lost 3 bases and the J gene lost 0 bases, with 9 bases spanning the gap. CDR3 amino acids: CASSFFHGSYNEQFF. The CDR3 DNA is TGTGCCAGCAGCTTTTTTCACGGCTCCTACAATGAGCAGTTCTTC.

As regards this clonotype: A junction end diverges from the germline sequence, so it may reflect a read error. For the CDR3, the DNA is TGTGCCAGCAGCCTCTCAGCCAGCTTTGACTCCTACAATGAGCAGTTCTTC. Translating gives CASSLSASFDSYNEQFF. The rearrangement joins TRBV4-1 to TRBJ2-1; D gene ambiguous. Germline lookup yields CDR1 MGHRA and CDR2 YSYEKL. CDR3 length equals 17 residues.